Presented here are 28 T cell receptor beta chains from one specimen sequenced in a study of identical twins. MiXCR was run by TCRdb on the 5' RACE reads, yielding one entry per CDR3 protein. The repertoire has 200,000 to 250,000 distinct CDR3 sequences, 5% to 7% of them found once; the top ten carry less than 15%. These data were also filed under a second study, of T cells expressing NK-cell markers.

The specimen sequenced was CD8+ T cells sorted from blood. These receptors all stem from a woman between 18 and 30 years old in good health.

The gene calls are TRBV7-2 and TRBJ2-4; no reliable D call. With 7 bases removed from V and 0 bases from J, the gap between germline ends came to 13 bases. Germline-derived CDR1 and CDR2 are SGHTA and FQGNSA. This CDR3 region has 15 residues. CDR3 sequence (DNA): TGTGCCAGCACCCAGGTGGGAATAGCCAAAAACATTCAGTACTTC. It codes for CASTQVGIAKNIQYF.

The chain has TRBV15 and TRBJ2-3; 7 bases fit TRBD2. The CDR3 loop spans 16 amino acids. The trim removed 6 bases at V and 0 bases at J, leaving 9 bases unmatched. Per the germline V gene, CDR1 is LNHNV and CDR2 is YYDKDF (reference sequence). CDR3 DNA sequence: TGTGCCACCAGTAGCGGGTCGGGTCCTAGCACAGATACGCAGTATTTT. Translation: CATSSGSGPSTDTQYF. The whole variable domain, filled in from reference TRBV15 and TRBJ2-3, reads DAMVIQNPRYQVTQFGKPVTLSCSQTLNHNVMYWYQQKSSQAPKLLFHYYDKDFNNEADTPDNFQSRRPNTSFCFLDIRSPGLGDTAMYLCATSSGSGPSTDTQYFGPGTRLTVL.

The V gene is TRBV7-8, the J gene TRBJ2-7, with 8 nucleotides matching TRBD1. The CDR3 consists of 14 residues. Trimming at V came to 6 bases and at J to 2 bases, leaving 6 bases not matched to a gene. Germline V CDR1 and CDR2: SGHVS, FQNEAQ. This chain's CDR3 is CASRRGQVTYEQYF. CDR3 nucleotide sequence: TGTGCCAGCAGACGGGGACAGGTCACCTACGAGCAGTACTTC.

In its sample, this clonotype was seen a few times. The V gene is TRBV6-2 or TRBV6-3, the J gene TRBJ1-5; TRBD1 aligns across 9 bases. The CDR3 spans 18 residues. Germline V gives CDR1 MNHEY, CDR2 SVGEGT. After removal of 7 bases from V and 6 bases from J, the junction contained 19 bases not matched to a gene. The CDR3 region has the DNA TGTGCCAGCACCTACGAGGGGACAGGGAGGATACGTAGTCAGCCCCAGCATTTT. Amino acid sequence: CASTYEGTGRIRSQPQHF.

This clonotype was seen a few times. The chain links TRBV7-9 to TRBJ2-3, with TRBD2 matching 7 bases. Looked up from germline, CDR1 is SEHNR and CDR2 is FQNEAQ (reference sequence). The CDR3 runs to 17 residues. Trimming took 5 bases from V and 3 from J; bases not matched to a gene: 14. CDR3 region: CASSPPTSESLTDTQYF. Written as DNA, the CDR3 is TGTGCCAGCAGCCCCCCTACTAGCGAGAGTCTTACAGATACGCAGTATTTT.

The table lists this clonotype with a few counts. This chain joins TRBV5-6 and TRBJ2-1; 8 bases align to TRBD2. This CDR3 contains 13 residues. V was pared by 4 bases and J by 10 bases, with 7 bases of the junction left unmatched. The germline CDR1 and CDR2 sequences are SGHDT and YYEEEE. CDR3 residues: CASSPGGIPEQFF. The CDR3 DNA reads TGTGCCAGCAGCCCGGGGGGGATTCCGGAGCAGTTCTTC.

This clonotype was observed a handful of times. The chain employs TRBV5-6 and TRBJ2-5, with TRBD2 as a possible D gene (6 bases). The CDR3 runs to 14 residues. Looked up from germline, CDR1 is SGHDT and CDR2 is YYEEEE. The ends were cut back, 4 bases at V and 5 bases at J, with 15 bases in the middle. CDR3 residues: CASSPEGTGETQYF. CDR3 DNA sequence: TGTGCCAGCAGCCCGGAGGGGACGGGGGAGACCCAGTACTTC.

The chain links TRBV20-1 to TRBJ1-1; TRBD1 might be the D (6 bases). The CDR3 extends over 15 amino acids. Germline V gene lookup returns CDR1 DFQATT and CDR2 SNEGSKA (reference sequence). Trimming shortened V by 0 bases and J by 3 bases, and 14 bases separated the two germline ends. The CDR3: CSAREKSKGDTEAFF. The CDR3 DNA reads as TGCAGTGCTAGAGAGAAGTCCAAGGGGGACACTGAAGCTTTCTTT.

There are a few counts of this clonotype. The chain is built from TRBV11-2 and TRBJ2-7; possible D gene TRBD1, 5 bases. CDR1 is SGHAT, CDR2 FQNNGV, per germline. This CDR3 spans 14 amino acids. The ends were cut back, 0 bases at V and 4 bases at J, with 10 bases in the middle. The DNA of the CDR3 is TGTGCCAGCAGCTTAGAGGGGCCAGCATACGAGCAGTACTTC. Encoded protein: CASSLEGPAYEQYF.

This clonotype occurred many times. The chain couples TRBV29-1 to TRBJ1-3; perhaps TRBD1 as D (6 bases). Germline CDR1 reads SQVTM; CDR2 reads ANQGSEA. The V and J ends lost 5 bases and 3 bases respectively, with 14 bases between them. The CDR3 runs 14 residues. CDR3 sequence (DNA): TGCAGCGTTAGCTCACGAGGGGGTGGAAACACCATATATTTT. Translating it yields CSVSSRGGGNTIYF.

This clonotype was detected a few times. At one boundary the junction diverges from the germline segment, which might be a read error. The chain combines TRBV30 with TRBJ2-6; D could derive from TRBD1 or TRBD2 (5 bases each). CDR3 size: 11 residues. Looked up from germline, CDR1 is GTSNPN and CDR2 is SVGIG (reference sequence). CDR3 coding DNA: TGTGCCTGGACCGGGGCCAACGTCCTGATTTTC. Protein sequence: CAWTGANVLIF.

This clonotype showed up just a few times. This chain uses TRBV2 with TRBJ1-2; D remains ambiguous. Trimming left V 3 bases short and J 6 bases short, with 8 bases between. This CDR3 comprises 12 residues. Germline V gene lookup returns CDR1 SNHLY and CDR2 FYNNEI. This CDR3 reads CASSDSGDGYTF. The CDR3 DNA reads as TGTGCCAGCAGTGACAGTGGGGATGGCTACACCTTC.

This clonotype has just a few counts. This rearrangement joins TRBV7-8 to TRBJ2-1, with 12 positions matching TRBD2. J was trimmed by 9 bases and V by 5 bases; bases with no gene match: 11. Germline lookup yields CDR1 SGHVS and CDR2 FQNEAQ. This CDR3 comprises 16 residues. The CDR3 region has the DNA TGTGCCAGCAGCCCACTAGCGGGAGGTGTCGGACGTGAGCAGTTCTTC. This codes for CASSPLAGGVGREQFF.

In DNA, the CDR3 is TGTGCCAGCAGCTCGACAGGGATCCAAGAGACCCAGTACTTC. Encoded protein: CASSSTGIQETQYF. The rearrangement joins TRBV5-6 to TRBJ2-5; 7 nucleotides align to TRBD1. V dropped 3 bases and J dropped 1; count of bases not matched to a gene: 3. The V gene's germline CDR1 is SGHDT and CDR2 YYEEEE. The CDR3 length is 14 residues. The variable domain in full, completed from reference TRBV5-6 and TRBJ2-5, reads DAGVTQSPTHLIKTRGQQVTLRCSPKSGHDTVSWYQQALGQGPQFIFQYYEEEERQRGNFPDRFSGHQFPNYSSELNVNALLLGDSALYLCASSSTGIQETQYFGPGTRLLVL.

This rearrangement joins TRBV13 to TRBJ2-1; 10 nucleotides agree with TRBD2. The V and J ends lost 3 bases and 10 bases, in that order; junction bases with no gene match: 3. Germline lookup yields CDR1 PRHDT and CDR2 FYEKMQ (reference sequence). CDR3 length: 13 residues. The CDR3 DNA sequence: TGTGCCAGCAGCTTGACTAGCGGGCAGGAGCAGTTCTTC. Its translation is CASSLTSGQEQFF.

A few counts support this clonotype. V gene TRBV7-6 combines with J gene TRBJ1-1, with D possibly being TRBD1 (6 bases). CDR1 SGHVS and CDR2 FNYEAQ come from the germline V gene. This CDR3 region has 15 residues. Trimming pared 4 bases from V and 2 bases from J, leaving 14 bases between. Here the CDR3 reads CASSSPWGLNTEAFF. The DNA for the CDR3 is TGTGCCAGCAGCTCACCTTGGGGGCTAAACACTGAAGCTTTCTTT.

This clonotype was seen ten or more times. J is TRBJ1-3 and V is TRBV20-1; no reliable D call. V lost 0 bases and J 0 bases, leaving 9 bases between the germline ends. CDR3 size: 15 residues. Germline CDR1 reads DFQATT; CDR2 reads SNEGSKA (reference sequence). The chain's CDR3 is CSARDAYLSGNTIYF. DNA for the CDR3: TGCAGTGCTAGAGATGCTTACCTCTCTGGAAACACCATATATTTT.

This clonotype was counted many times. The chain is built from TRBV7-9 and TRBJ2-1; D call uncertain. The CDR3 has 13 residues. The ends were cut back, 3 bases at V and 6 bases at J, with 9 bases in the middle. Germline CDR1 and CDR2: SEHNR and FQNEAQ (reference sequence). CDR3 in DNA: TGTGCCAGCAGCTTGACAAGCATCAATGAGCAGTTCTTC. Translated: CASSLTSINEQFF.

This clonotype was seen only a few times. The chain recombines TRBV6-4 with TRBJ2-1, with 9 bases fitting TRBD2. Germline CDR1 and CDR2: MRHNA and SNTAGT. The V and J ends lost 4 bases and 8 bases, in that order; junction bases with no gene match: 9. This CDR3 region has 15 residues. The CDR3: CASSVGLAGHDEQFF. CDR3 bases: TGTGCCAGCAGTGTAGGGCTAGCGGGACACGATGAGCAGTTCTTC.

This chain joins TRBV19 and TRBJ2-7, with 10 bases fitting TRBD2. Germline CDR1 is LNHDA and CDR2 is SQIVND (reference sequence). After removal of 6 bases from V and 5 bases from J, the junction contained 16 bases not matched to a gene. This CDR3 contains 17 residues. CDR3: CASSPWHGTSAIHEQYF. The CDR3 DNA reads as TGTGCCAGTAGCCCCTGGCATGGGACTAGCGCAATCCACGAGCAGTACTTC.

The table lists this clonotype with a few counts. The chain carries TRBV7-9 and TRBJ1-1; TRBD1 might be the D (5 bases). Trimming removed 3 bases at V and 4 bases at J, with 12 bases between. The germline gives CDR1 SEHNR, CDR2 FQNEAQ (reference sequence). The CDR3 length is 14 residues. CDR3 sequence reads: CASSFPGGGTEAFF. CDR3 DNA: TGTGCCAGCAGCTTCCCCGGGGGGGGCACTGAAGCTTTCTTT.

This clonotype came up many times. The rearrangement links TRBV2 to TRBJ2-1; D remains ambiguous. Trimming removed 4 bases from V and 4 bases from J, with 8 bases in between. The CDR3 is 13 amino acids. The germline V gene has CDR1 SNHLY and CDR2 FYNNEI. The CDR3 sequence: CASSVELYNEQFF. As DNA, the CDR3 is TGTGCCAGCAGTGTAGAACTTTACAATGAGCAGTTCTTC.

This clonotype was counted at least ten times. V and J are TRBV12-3 or TRBV12-4 and TRBJ2-4; D is possibly TRBD2 (5 bases). This CDR3 is 14 amino acids long. V shed 6 bases and J shed 7 bases, with 16 bases lying between them. CDR3 bases: TGTGCCAGCAGCCCGGGGATCCCGAGGAACATTCAGTACTTC. The encoded protein is CASSPGIPRNIQYF.

The rearrangement joins TRBV9 to TRBJ1-5, with D perhaps matching TRBD1 (6 bases). V shed 2 bases and J shed 5 bases, with 11 bases lying between them. Per germline, CDR1 SGDLS and CDR2 YYNGEE. The CDR3 extends over 14 amino acids. This chain's CDR3 is CASSVEGGDQPQHF. CDR3 DNA sequence: TGTGCCAGCAGCGTCGAGGGGGGAGATCAGCCCCAGCATTTT.

This clonotype was picked up many times. This chain uses TRBV29-1 with TRBJ2-1, with a weak D call TRBD2 (6 bases). This CDR3 region has 11 residues. In germline, CDR1 is SQVTM, CDR2 ANQGSEA. The V end was cut by 7 bases, the J end by 12 bases, with 16 bases between. The chain's CDR3 is CSAREPTGQFF. The DNA for the CDR3 is TGCAGCGCACGGGAGCCTACGGGGCAGTTCTTC.

There are a few counts of this clonotype. This chain joins TRBV27 and TRBJ2-7; D uncertain. Trimming stripped 6 bases from V and 3 bases from J, with 21 bases between. This CDR3 region has 16 residues. Germline V gene lookup returns CDR1 MNHEY and CDR2 SMNVEV (reference sequence). The CDR3 here is CASSLSSEQHVYEQYF. The CDR3 region has the DNA TGTGCCAGCAGCCTTTCTTCAGAGCAGCACGTCTACGAGCAGTACTTC.

The chain recombines TRBV27 with TRBJ2-1; D is undetermined. The CDR3 length is 17 residues. Between the trimmed V and J ends, which lost 5 bases and 5 bases, there was a span of 22 bases. Germline CDR1 reads MNHEY; CDR2 reads SMNVEV (reference sequence). The CDR3 nucleotides read TGTGCCAGCAGTGCCGCCGTGGTGACCCCTGGGGACAATGAGCAGTTCTTC. Translating it yields CASSAAVVTPGDNEQFF.

The rearrangement links TRBV9 to TRBJ1-2, with 9 bases that match TRBD1. The CDR3 sequence is 14 residues long. With 3 bases clipped from V and 5 bases from J, the junction kept 5 bases outside the gene matches. CDR1 is SGDLS, CDR2 YYNGEE, per germline. The CDR3 region is CASSGWTGEYGYTF. CDR3 nucleotides: TGTGCCAGCAGCGGATGGACAGGGGAATATGGCTACACCTTC. Supplemented by reference TRBV9 and TRBJ1-2, the full variable domain reads DSGVTQTPKHLITATGQRVTLRCSPRSGDLSVYWYQQSLDQGLQFLIQYYNGEERAKGNILERFSAQQFPDLHSELNLSSLELGDSALYFCASSGWTGEYGYTFGSGTRLTVV.